A single sample gave rise to the 5 T cell receptor beta chains below, sequenced in a study of blood T cell repertoires in COVID-19. Assay used: immunoSEQ multiplex PCR; TCRdb lists only in-frame clones, some missing. The sample lists 200,000 to 250,000 clones; around 89% were seen once. The sample was PBMCs or T cells enriched from blood (not recorded which). These receptors came from a man under 40 who had been exposed to COVID-19.

This clone was found once. The CDR3 here is CASSATGRNYGYTF. CDR3 bases: TGTGCCAGTAGTGCTACAGGAAGGAACTATGGCTACACCTTC. V gene TRBV19 combines with J gene TRBJ1-2; D perhaps matches TRBD1 (5 bases). CDR1 and CDR2 from the germline V gene are LNHDA and SQIVND (reference sequence). V was pared by 5 bases and J by 2 bases, with 12 bases between. The CDR3 length is 14 residues.

The chain carries TRBV5-6 and TRBJ2-3; 8 nucleotides line up with TRBD2. The CDR3 is 14 amino acids. The V gene's germline CDR1 is SGHDT and CDR2 YYEEEE. V lost 5 bases and J lost 6; bases outside the gene matches: 8. The CDR3 DNA reads TGTGCCAGCAGTTTCGGGGGGGCCAAGGATACGCAGTATTTT. It encodes CASSFGGAKDTQYF.

The chain combines TRBV6-5 with TRBJ2-2, with D perhaps TRBD1 (5 bases). This CDR3 has 13 residues. CDR1 is MNHEY and CDR2 is SVGAGI in the germline V gene. Between the trimmed V and J ends, which lost 10 bases and 7 bases, there was a span of 16 bases. CDR3 amino acids: CATSPGPGGELFF. CDR3 nucleotides: TGTGCCACCTCACCAGGGCCTGGCGGGGAGCTGTTTTTT.

This clone has only a few counts. This sequence joins TRBV11-3 and TRBJ2-2; 15 bases line up with TRBD2. CDR1 is SGHNT, CDR2 YENEEA, per germline. This CDR3 has 17 residues. After removal of 3 bases from V and 6 bases from J, the junction contained 5 bases not matched to a gene. CDR3 amino acids: CASSFLGLAGGPGELFF. The CDR3, as DNA: TGTGCCAGCAGCTTCCTCGGACTAGCGGGGGGGCCCGGGGAGCTGTTTTTT.

V and J are TRBV9 and TRBJ1-1; tentatively, D is TRBD1 (6 bases). Germline V lookup: CDR1 SGDLS, CDR2 YYNGEE. This CDR3 is built from 13 residues. Trimming shortened V by 2 bases and J by 3 bases, and 8 bases separated the two germline ends. DNA of the CDR3: TGTGCCAGCAGCGTGACAGGTTACACTGAAGCTTTCTTT. This encodes CASSVTGYTEAFF.